This T cell receptor beta chain was identified in a study of cytomegalovirus exposure and HLA in healthy donors. V was trimmed by 3 bases and J by 6 bases, leaving 14 bases between them. Germline CDR1 and CDR2: SGHVS and FNYEAQ. The CDR3 runs to 15 residues. 60 Vbeta and 13 Jbeta primers were used in PCR. Profiling relied on immunoSEQ multiplex PCR, and the TCRdb table lists in-frame clones only, not all of them. This sample's clone table lists fewer than 200,000 clones. The origin of this receptor is a man aged 25 to 40 in good health and CMV-seronegative. The sequenced sample was PBMCs. The chain joins TRBV7-6 to TRBJ2-2, with D possibly being TRBD1 (6 bases). The CDR3 reads CASSFLAGDAGELFF. CDR3 bases: TGTGCCAGCAGCTTCTTGGCAGGGGACGCCGGGGAGCTGTTTTTT.